This T cell receptor (beta chain) was captured in a study of blood T cell repertoires in COVID-19. The wider study: Donors in the United States, Italy and Spain gave samples during acute or convalescent COVID-19.

In the source study's methods: Nucleated cell number was recorded as an estimate derived from reference gene primer amplification. Assay used: immunoSEQ multiplex PCR; TCRdb lists only in-frame clones, some missing. The V and J calls and clone size were taken over from that table, and D and trimming were inferred from the DNA. The sample yields roughly 250,000 clones, around 88% seen once. The ends were cut back, 3 bases at V and 2 bases at J, with 14 bases in the middle. Germline CDR1 and CDR2: SGHRS and YFSETQ. CDR3 length: 15 residues. The TCR originated in a man in his thirties or forties with acute or convalescent COVID-19. The chain has TRBV5-1 and TRBJ2-5, with D maybe TRBD1 (6 bases). Sequenced input: peripheral blood. CDR3 coding DNA: TGCGCCAGCAGCTGGGGGCGGGCCCATCAAGAGACCCAGTACTTC. Residues: CASSWGRAHQETQYF.